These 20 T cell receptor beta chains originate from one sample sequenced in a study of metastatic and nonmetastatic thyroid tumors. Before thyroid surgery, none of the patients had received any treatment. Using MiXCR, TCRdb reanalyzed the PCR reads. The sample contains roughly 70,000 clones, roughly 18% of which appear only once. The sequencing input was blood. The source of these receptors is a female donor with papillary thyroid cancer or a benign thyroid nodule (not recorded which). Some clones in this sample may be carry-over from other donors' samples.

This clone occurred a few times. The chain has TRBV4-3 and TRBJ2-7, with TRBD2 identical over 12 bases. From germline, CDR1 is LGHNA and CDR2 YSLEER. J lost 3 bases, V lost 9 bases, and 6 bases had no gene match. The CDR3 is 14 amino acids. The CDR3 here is CASPTSGGYYEQYF. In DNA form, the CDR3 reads TGCGCCAGTCCGACTAGCGGGGGCTACTACGAGCAGTACTTC.

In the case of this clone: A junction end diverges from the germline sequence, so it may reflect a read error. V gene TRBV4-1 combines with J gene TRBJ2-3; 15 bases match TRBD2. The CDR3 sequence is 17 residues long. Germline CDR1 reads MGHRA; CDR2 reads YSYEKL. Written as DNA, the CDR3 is TGCGCCAGTAGTCCTGGACTAGCGGGAGGGCCAGGAGATACTCAGTATTTT. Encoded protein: CASSPGLAGGPGDTQYF.

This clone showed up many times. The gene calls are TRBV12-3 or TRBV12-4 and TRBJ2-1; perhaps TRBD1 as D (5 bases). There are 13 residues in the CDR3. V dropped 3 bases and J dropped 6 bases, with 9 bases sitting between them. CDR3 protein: CASSFRGPNEQFF. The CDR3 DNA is TGTGCCAGCAGTTTTAGGGGCCCCAATGAGCAGTTCTTC.

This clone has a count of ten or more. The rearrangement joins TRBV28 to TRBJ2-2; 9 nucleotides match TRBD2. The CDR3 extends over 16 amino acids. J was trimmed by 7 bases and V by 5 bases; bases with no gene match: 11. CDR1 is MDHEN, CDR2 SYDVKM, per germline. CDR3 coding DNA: TGTGCCAGCAGTCCCCGGGCGGGGGGGGTTCACGGGGAGCTGTTTTTT. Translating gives CASSPRAGGVHGELFF.

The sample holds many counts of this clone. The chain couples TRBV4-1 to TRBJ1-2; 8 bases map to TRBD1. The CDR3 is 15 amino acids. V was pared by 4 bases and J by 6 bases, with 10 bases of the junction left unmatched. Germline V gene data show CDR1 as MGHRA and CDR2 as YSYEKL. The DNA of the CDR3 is TGCGCCAGCAGCCCTGGACAGGGCTCCCTAAATGGCTACACCTTC. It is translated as CASSPGQGSLNGYTF.

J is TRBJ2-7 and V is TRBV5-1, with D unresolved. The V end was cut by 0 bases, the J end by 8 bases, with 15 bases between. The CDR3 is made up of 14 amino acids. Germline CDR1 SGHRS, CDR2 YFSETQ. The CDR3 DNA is TGCGCCAGCAGCTTGGGACAACCGGGCCAAAAGCAGTACTTC. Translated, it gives CASSLGQPGQKQYF.

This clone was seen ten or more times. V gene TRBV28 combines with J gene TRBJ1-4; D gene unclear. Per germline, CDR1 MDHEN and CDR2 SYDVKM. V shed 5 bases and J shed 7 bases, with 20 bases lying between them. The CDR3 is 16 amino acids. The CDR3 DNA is TGTGCCAGCAGTGCCCCGGCCCTACTACATACTGAAAAACTGTTTTTT. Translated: CASSAPALLHTEKLFF.

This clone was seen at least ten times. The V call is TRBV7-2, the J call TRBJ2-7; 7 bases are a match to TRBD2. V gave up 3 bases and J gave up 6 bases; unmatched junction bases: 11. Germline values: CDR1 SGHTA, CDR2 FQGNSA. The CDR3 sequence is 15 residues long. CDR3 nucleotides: TGTGCCAGCAGCTTGAGCGGGGCCGGACCGCTCGAGCAGTACTTC. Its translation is CASSLSGAGPLEQYF. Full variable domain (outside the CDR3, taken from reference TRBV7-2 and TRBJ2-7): GAGVSQSPSNKVTEKGKDVELRCDPISGHTALYWYRQSLGQGLEFLIYFQGNSAPDKSGLPSDRFSAERTGGSVSTLTIQRTQQEDSAVYLCASSLSGAGPLEQYFGPGTRLTVT.

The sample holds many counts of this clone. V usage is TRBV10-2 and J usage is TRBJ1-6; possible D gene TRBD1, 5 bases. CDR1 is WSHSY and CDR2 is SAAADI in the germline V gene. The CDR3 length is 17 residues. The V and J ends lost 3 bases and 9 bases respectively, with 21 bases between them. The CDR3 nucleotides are TGCGCCAGCAGTGATAATTTGGGGCCCGGCGGGGTTTCACCCCTCCACTTT. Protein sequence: CASSDNLGPGGVSPLHF.

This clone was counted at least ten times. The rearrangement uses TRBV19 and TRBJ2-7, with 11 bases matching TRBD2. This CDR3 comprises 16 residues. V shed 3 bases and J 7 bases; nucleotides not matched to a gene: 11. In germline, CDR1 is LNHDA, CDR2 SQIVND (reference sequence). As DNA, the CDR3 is TGTGCCAGTAGTATTTCGACTAGCGGGACCACGGGGGAGCAGTACTTC. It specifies CASSISTSGTTGEQYF.

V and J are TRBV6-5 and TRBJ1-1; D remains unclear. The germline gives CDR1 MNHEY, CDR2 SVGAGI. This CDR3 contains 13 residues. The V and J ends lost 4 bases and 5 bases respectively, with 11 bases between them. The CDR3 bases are TGTGCCAGCAGTTCCCTCTCAGAGACTGAAGCTTTCTTT. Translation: CASSSLSETEAFF.

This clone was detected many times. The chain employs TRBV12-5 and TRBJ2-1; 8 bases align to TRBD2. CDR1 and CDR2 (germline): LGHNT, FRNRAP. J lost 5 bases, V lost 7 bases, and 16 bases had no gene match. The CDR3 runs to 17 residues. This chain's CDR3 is CASALQAVAGLHNEQFF. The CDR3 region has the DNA TGTGCTAGTGCTCTCCAAGCGGTAGCGGGATTACACAATGAGCAGTTCTTC.

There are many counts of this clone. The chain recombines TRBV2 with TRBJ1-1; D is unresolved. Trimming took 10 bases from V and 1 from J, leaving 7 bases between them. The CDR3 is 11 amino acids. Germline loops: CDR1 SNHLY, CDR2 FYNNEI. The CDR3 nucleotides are TGTGCCACCTTCGAGAACACTGAAGCTTTCTTT. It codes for CATFENTEAFF.

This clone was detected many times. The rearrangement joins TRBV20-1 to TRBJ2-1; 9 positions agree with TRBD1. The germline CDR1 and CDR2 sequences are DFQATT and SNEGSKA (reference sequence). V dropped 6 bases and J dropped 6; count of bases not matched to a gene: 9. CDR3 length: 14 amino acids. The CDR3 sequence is CSAGQGVGGNEQFF. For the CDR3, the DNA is TGCAGTGCGGGACAGGGCGTAGGTGGCAATGAGCAGTTCTTC.

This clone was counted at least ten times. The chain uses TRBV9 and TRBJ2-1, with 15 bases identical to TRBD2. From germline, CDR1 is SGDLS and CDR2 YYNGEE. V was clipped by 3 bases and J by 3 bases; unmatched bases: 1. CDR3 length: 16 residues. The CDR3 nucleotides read TGTGCCAGCAGCGGGGGACTAGCGGGAGGCTACAATGAGCAGTTCTTC. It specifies CASSGGLAGGYNEQFF.

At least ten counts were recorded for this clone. CDR3 sequence: CATSDNTWTGGKETQYF. The CDR3 DNA follows: TGTGCCACCAGTGATAATACCTGGACAGGGGGCAAAGAGACCCAGTACTTC. The J gene is TRBJ2-5, the V gene TRBV24-1, with 11 bases lining up with TRBD1. Per germline, CDR1 KGHDR and CDR2 SFDVKD. V shed 3 bases, J shed 3 bases, and the junction held 8 bases outside the gene matches. The CDR3 extends over 17 amino acids.

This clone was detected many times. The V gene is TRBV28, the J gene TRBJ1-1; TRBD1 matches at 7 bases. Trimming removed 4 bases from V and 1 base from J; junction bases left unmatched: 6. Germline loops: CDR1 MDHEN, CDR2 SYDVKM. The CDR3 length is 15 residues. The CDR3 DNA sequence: TGTGCCAGCAGTTCCCCCAGGGGGACGAACACTGAAGCTTTCTTT. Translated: CASSSPRGTNTEAFF.

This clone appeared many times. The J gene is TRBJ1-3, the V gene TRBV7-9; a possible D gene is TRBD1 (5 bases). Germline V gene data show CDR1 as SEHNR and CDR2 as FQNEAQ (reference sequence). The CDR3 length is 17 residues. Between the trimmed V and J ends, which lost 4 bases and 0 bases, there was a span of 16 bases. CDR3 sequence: CASSSATAGNSGNTIYF. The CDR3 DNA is TGTGCCAGCAGCTCGGCGACAGCGGGAAACTCTGGAAACACCATATATTTT.

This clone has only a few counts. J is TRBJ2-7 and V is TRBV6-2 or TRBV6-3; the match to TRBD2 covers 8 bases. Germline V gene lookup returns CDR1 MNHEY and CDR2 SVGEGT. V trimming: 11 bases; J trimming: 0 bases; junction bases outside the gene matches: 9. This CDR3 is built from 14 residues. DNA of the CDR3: TGTGCCCATCGTAGCGGGGCCAGCTCCTACGAGCAGTACTTC. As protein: CAHRSGASSYEQYF.

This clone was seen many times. The CDR3 loop reads CASGLEDPNYGYTF. CDR3 bases: TGTGCTAGTGGTTTGGAAGACCCTAACTATGGCTACACCTTC. The gene calls are TRBV12-5 and TRBJ1-2; D unresolved. The germline V and J ends were trimmed by 1 base and 0 bases, with 6 bases remaining between them. The CDR3 has 14 amino acids. Germline CDR1 reads LGHNT; CDR2 reads FRNRAP.